The entry that follows covers one T cell receptor beta chain sequence. This entry is derived from a study of blood T cell repertoires in COVID-19. Study-wide context: Specimens from acute and convalescent COVID-19 originated in the United States, Italy and Spain. PBMCs, B-cell-depleted T cells, or T cells provided the cDNA or gDNA that made up the material.

CDR3 length: 18 amino acids. The germline V gene has CDR1 KGHDR and CDR2 SFDVKD. Unmatched junction bases numbered 12, after V lost 3 bases and J lost 5 bases. Original handling: Reference gene primer amplification gave nucleated cell count estimates. Sequenced by immunoSEQ multiplex PCR; TCRdb stores in-frame clones only, minus some. The V and J calls and clone size come from that table; D and trimming were worked out from the DNA. The sample consists of 200,000 to 250,000 clones, roughly 85% of them appearing once. The chain couples TRBV24-1 to TRBJ2-2, with 9 bases aligning to TRBD2. This sequence originates from a woman in her sixties or seventies with active or convalescent COVID-19. The sequenced material came from peripheral blood. As DNA, the CDR3 is TGTGCCACCAGTGATACAGGTCGCGGGGGGGCCCGAACCGGGGAGCTGTTTTTT. Translation gives CATSDTGRGGARTGELFF.